The present entry profiles one TCR beta chain with its context. This record comes from a study of technical replicates of blood from a few donors. The table came from immunoSEQ multiplex PCR; TCRdb's copy has only in-frame clones and leaves some out. The sample lists under 80,000 clones; around 92% were seen once. Germline values: CDR1 SGHKS, CDR2 YYEKEE (reference sequence). The CDR3 is 16 amino acids. V was clipped by 4 bases and J by 1 base, with 15 bases between them. This chain joins TRBV5-5 and TRBJ1-3; a possible D gene is TRBD1 (5 bases). Sequencing was carried out using PBMCs. This receptor was obtained from a human donor in good health. Some clones in this sample may be carry-over from other donors' samples. CDR3 in DNA: TGTGCCAGCAGCAACGACAGAATCCCGTCTGGAAACACCATATATTTT. This gives the protein CASSNDRIPSGNTIYF.